This T cell receptor beta chain is drawn from a study of shared clonotypes between healthy human individuals. The deep-level immunoSEQ assay was used. TCRdb keeps only in-frame clones here, not all; method: immunoSEQ multiplex PCR. The sample comprises approximately 2,000,000 clones, 90% to 95% of which are singletons, and over 1.5% rests with the top ten. Naivety among CD8 cells was defined by CD45RO negativity and positive CCR7 selection, thereby excluding terminally differentiated effector memory CD45RA+ cells. CDR3 length: 12 residues. The V and J ends lost 0 bases and 9 bases respectively, with 9 bases between them. Germline V CDR1 and CDR2: WNHNN, SYGVQD (reference sequence). Broader study findings: Naive CD4 clonotype sharing across four donors was 5% to 6%. In general, naive subsets displayed greater estimated richness than memory subsets did.

A word on this clone: Antigen: not known.

The V gene is TRBV10-1, the J gene TRBJ2-7; D is ambiguous. The sequence was obtained from a man younger than 35 in good health. Some clones in this sample may be carry-over from other donors' samples. The sequenced material came from naive CD8+ T cells from PBMCs. The CDR3 loop reads CASSESPGPQYF. CDR3 DNA: TGCGCCAGCAGTGAGTCTCCGGGCCCGCAGTACTTC.